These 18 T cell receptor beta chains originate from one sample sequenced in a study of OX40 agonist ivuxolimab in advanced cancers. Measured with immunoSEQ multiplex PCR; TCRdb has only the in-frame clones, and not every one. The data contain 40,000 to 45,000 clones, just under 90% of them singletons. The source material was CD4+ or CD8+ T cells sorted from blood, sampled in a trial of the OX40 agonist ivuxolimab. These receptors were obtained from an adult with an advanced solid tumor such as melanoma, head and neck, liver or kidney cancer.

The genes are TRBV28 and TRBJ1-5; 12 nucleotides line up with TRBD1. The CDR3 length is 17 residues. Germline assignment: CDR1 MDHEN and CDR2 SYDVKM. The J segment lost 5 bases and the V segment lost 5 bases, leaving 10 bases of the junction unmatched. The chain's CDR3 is CASSPPGTGGAYQPQHF. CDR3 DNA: TGTGCCAGCAGTCCACCCGGGACAGGGGGCGCTTATCAGCCCCAGCATTTT.

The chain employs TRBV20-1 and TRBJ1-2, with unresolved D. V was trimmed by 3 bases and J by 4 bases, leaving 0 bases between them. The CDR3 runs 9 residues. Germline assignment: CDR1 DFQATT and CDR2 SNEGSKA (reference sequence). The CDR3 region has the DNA TGCAGTGCTAGCTATGGCTACACCTTC. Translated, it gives CSASYGYTF.

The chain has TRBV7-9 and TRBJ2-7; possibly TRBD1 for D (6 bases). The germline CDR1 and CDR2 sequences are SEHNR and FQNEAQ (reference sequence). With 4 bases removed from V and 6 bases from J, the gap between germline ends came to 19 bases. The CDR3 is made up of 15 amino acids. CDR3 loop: CASSSDGPSRGEQYF. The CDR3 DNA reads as TGTGCCAGCAGCTCGGATGGCCCTTCCAGGGGCGAGCAGTACTTC.

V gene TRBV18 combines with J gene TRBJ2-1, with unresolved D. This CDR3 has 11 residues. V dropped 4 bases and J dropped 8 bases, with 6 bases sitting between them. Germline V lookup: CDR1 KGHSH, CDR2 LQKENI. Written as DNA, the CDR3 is TGTGCCAGCTCACGAGAGGATGAGCAGTTCTTC. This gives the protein CASSREDEQFF. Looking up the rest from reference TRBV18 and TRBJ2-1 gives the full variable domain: NAGVMQNPRHLVRRRGQEARLRCSPMKGHSHVYWYRQLPEEGLKFMVYLQKENIIDESGMPKERFSAEFPKEGPSILRIQQVVRGDSAAYFCASSREDEQFFGPGTRLTVL.

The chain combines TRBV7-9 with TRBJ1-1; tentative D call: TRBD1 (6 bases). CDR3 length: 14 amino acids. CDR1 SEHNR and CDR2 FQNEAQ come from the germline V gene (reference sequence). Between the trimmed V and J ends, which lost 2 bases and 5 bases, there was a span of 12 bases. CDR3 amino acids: CASSLRGAGTEAFF. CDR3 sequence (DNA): TGTGCCAGCAGCTTAAGGGGGGCCGGGACTGAAGCTTTCTTT.

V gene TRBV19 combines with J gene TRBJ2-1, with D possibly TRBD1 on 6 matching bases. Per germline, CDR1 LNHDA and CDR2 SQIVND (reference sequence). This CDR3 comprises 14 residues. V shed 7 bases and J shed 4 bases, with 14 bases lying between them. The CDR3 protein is CASTPDRGYNEQFF. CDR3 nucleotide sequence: TGTGCCAGTACCCCGGACAGAGGATACAATGAGCAGTTCTTC.

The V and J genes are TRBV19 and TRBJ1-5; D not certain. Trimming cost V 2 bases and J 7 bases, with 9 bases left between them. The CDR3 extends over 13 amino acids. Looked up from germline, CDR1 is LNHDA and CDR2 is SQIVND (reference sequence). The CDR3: CASSITGSQPQHF. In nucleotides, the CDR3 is TGTGCCAGTAGTATAACGGGGAGCCAGCCCCAGCATTTT.

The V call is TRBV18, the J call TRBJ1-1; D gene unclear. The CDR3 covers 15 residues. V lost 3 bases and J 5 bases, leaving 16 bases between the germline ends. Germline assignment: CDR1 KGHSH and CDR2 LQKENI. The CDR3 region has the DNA TGTGCCAGCTCACCGACGGGAGGGTACGATACTGAAGCTTTCTTT. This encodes CASSPTGGYDTEAFF.

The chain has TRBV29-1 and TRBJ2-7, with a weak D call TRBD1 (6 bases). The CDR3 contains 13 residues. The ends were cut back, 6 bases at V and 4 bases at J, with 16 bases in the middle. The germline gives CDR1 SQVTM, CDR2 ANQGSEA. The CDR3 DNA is TGCAGCGTACAGGGTTTATCCTCTTACGAGCAGTACTTC. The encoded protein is CSVQGLSSYEQYF.

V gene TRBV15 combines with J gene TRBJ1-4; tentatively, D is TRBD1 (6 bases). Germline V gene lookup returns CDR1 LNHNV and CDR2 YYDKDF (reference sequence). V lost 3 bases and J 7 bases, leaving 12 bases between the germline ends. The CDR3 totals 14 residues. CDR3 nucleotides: TGTGCCACCAGCAGCGGGGGCAATATTGAAAAACTGTTTTTT. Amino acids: CATSSGGNIEKLFF.

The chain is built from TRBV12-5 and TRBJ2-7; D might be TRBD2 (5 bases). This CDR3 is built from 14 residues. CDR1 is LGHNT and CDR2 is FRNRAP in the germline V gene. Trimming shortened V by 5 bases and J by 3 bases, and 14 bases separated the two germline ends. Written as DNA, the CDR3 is TGTGCTAGTGGTCCCTCCGGGAACAACTACGAGCAGTACTTC. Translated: CASGPSGNNYEQYF.

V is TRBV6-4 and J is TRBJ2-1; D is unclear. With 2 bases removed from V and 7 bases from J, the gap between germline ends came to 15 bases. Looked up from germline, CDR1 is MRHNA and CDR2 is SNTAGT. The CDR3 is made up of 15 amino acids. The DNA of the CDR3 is TGTGCCAGCAGTGACACCGACCGTGTGGTTAATGAGCAGTTCTTC. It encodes CASSDTDRVVNEQFF.

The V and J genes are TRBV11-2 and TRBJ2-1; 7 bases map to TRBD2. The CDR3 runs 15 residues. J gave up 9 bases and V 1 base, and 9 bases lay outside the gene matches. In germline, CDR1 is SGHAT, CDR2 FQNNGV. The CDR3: CASSLGAASGTEQFF. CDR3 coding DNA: TGTGCCAGCAGCTTAGGGGCGGCTAGCGGTACTGAGCAGTTCTTC.

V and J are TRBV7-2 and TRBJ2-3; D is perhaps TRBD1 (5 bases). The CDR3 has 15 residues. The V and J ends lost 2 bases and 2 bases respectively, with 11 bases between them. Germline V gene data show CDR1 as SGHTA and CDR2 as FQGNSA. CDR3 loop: CASSLIGHLTDTQYF. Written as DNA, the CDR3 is TGTGCCAGCAGCTTAATAGGACATCTCACAGATACGCAGTATTTT. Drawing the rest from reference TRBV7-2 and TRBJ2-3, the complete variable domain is GAGVSQSPSNKVTEKGKDVELRCDPISGHTALYWYRQSLGQGLEFLIYFQGNSAPDKSGLPSDRFSAERTGGSVSTLTIQRTQQEDSAVYLCASSLIGHLTDTQYFGPGTRLTVL.

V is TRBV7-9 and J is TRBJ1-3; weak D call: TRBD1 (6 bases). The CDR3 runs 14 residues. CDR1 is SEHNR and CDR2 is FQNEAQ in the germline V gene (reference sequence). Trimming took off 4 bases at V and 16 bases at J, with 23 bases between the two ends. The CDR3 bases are TGTGCCAGCAGCTCGTACCGGGATCATCTCCAGGGGTATTTT. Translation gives CASSSYRDHLQGYF.

The CDR3 here is CASGTSGGRALYEQYF. In DNA, the CDR3 is TGTGCCAGCGGCACCTCTGGAGGGAGGGCCTTATACGAGCAGTACTTC. J is TRBJ2-7 and V is TRBV27; 7 positions match TRBD2. This CDR3 spans 16 amino acids. V gave up 8 bases and J gave up 4 bases; unmatched junction bases: 17. CDR1 and CDR2 (germline): MNHEY, SMNVEV (reference sequence).

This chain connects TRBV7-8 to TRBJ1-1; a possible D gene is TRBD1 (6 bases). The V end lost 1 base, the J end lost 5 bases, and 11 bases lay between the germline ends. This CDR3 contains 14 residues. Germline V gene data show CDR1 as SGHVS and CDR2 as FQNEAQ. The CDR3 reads CASSLVARGTEAFF. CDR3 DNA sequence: TGTGCCAGCAGCTTAGTAGCCAGGGGAACTGAAGCTTTCTTT.

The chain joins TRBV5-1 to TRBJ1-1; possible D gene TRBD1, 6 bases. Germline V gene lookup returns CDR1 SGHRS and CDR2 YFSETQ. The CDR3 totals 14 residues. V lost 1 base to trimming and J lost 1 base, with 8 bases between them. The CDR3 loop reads CASSLTGKNTEAFF. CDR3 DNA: TGCGCCAGCAGCTTGACAGGGAAGAACACTGAAGCTTTCTTT.